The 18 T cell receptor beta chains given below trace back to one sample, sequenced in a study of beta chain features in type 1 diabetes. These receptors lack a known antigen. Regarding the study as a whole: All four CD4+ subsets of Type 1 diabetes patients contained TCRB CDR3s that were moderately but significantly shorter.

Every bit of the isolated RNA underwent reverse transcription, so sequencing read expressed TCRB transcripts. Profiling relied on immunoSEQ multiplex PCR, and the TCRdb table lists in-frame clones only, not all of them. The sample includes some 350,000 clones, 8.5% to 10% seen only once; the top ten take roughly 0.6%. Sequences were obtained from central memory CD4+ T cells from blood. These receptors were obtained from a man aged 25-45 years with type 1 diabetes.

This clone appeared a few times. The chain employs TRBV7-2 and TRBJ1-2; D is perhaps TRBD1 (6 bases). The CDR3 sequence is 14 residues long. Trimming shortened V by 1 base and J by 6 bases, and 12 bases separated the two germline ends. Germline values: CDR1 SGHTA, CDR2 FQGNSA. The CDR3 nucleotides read TGTGCCAGCAGCTTAGATCGGCAGGGGAATGGCTACACCTTC. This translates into CASSLDRQGNGYTF.

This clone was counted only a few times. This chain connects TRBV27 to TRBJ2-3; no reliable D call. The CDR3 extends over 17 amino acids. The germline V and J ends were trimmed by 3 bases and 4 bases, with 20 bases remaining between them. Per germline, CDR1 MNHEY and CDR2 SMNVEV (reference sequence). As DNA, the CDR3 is TGTGCCAGCAGTTTCCCGGGCCCCCTGGGCTATCCAGATACGCAGTATTTT. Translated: CASSFPGPLGYPDTQYF.

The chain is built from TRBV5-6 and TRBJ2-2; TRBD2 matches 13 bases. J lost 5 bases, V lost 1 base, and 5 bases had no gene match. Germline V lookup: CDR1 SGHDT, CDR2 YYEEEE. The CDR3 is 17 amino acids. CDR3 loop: CASSLYTSGRGTGELFF. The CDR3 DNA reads TGTGCCAGCAGCTTGTATACTAGCGGGAGGGGAACCGGGGAGCTGTTTTTT.

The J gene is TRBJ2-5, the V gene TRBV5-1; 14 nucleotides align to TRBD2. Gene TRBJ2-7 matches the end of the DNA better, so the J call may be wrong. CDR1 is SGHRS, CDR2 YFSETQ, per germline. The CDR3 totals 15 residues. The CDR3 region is CASSLLGTSGSEQYF. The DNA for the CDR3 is TGCGCCAGCAGCTTACTCGGGACTAGCGGGAGCGAGCAGTACTTC.

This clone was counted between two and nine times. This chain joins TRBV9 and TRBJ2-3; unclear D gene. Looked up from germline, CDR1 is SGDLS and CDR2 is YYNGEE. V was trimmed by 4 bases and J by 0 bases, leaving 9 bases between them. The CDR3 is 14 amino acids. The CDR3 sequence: CASSSGTSTDTQYF. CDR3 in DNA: TGTGCCAGCAGCTCGGGTACTAGCACAGATACGCAGTATTTT.

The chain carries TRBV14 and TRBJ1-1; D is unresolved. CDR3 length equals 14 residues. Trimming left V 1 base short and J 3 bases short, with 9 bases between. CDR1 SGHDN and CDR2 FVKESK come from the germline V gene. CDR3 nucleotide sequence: TGTGCCAGCAGCCAAGGCAGGTGGGACACTGAAGCTTTCTTT. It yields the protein CASSQGRWDTEAFF. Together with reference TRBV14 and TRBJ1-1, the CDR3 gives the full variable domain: EAGVTQFPSHSVIEKGQTVTLRCDPISGHDNLYWYRRVMGKEIKFLLHFVKESKQDESGMPNNRFLAERTGGTYSTLKVQPAELEDSGVYFCASSQGRWDTEAFFGQGTRLTVV.

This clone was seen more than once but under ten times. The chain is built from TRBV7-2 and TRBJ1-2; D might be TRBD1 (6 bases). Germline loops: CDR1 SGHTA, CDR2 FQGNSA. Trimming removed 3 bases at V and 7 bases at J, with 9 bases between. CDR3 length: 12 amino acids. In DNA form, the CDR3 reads TGTGCCAGCAGCTTCGGAGGGGGTGGCTACACCTTC. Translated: CASSFGGGGYTF.

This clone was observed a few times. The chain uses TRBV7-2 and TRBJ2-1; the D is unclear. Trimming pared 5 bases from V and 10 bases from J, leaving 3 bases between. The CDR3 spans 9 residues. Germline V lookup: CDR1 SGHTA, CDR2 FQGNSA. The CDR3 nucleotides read TGTGCCAGCAGCCCAGAGCAGTTCTTC. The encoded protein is CASSPEQFF.

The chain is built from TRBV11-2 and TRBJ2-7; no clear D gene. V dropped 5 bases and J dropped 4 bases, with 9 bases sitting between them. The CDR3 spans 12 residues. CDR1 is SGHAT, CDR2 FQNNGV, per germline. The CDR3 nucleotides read TGTGCCAGCAGCCCCCTAATGTACGAGCAGTACTTC. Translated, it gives CASSPLMYEQYF.

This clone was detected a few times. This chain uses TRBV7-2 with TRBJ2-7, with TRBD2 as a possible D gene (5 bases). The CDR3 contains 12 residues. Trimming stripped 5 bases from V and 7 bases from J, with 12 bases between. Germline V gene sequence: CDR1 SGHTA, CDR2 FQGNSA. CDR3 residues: CASSPQWREQYF. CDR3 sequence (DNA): TGTGCCAGCAGCCCTCAGTGGAGGGAGCAGTACTTC.

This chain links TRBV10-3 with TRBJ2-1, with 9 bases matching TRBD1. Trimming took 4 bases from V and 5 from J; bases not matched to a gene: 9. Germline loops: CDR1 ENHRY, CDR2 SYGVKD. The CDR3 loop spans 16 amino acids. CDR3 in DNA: TGTGCCATCAGTGTAAGAAGGGACAGGGAAGACAATGAGCAGTTCTTC. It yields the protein CAISVRRDREDNEQFF.

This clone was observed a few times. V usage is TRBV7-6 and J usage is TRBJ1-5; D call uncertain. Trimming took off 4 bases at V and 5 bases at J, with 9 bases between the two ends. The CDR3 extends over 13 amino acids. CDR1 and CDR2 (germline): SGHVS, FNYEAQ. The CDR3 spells CASSSQVDQPQHF. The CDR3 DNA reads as TGTGCCAGCAGCTCCCAGGTGGATCAGCCCCAGCATTTT.

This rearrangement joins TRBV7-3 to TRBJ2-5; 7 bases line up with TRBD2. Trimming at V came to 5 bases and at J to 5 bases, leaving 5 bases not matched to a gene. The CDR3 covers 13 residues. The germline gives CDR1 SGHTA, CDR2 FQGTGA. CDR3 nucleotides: TGTGCCAGCAGCCAAGGGCGGGAGGAGACCCAGTACTTC. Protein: CASSQGREETQYF. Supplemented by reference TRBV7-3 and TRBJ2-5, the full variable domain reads GAGVSQTPSNKVTEKGKYVELRCDPISGHTALYWYRQSLGQGPEFLIYFQGTGAADDSGLPNDRFFAVRPEGSVSTLKIQRTERGDSAVYLCASSQGREETQYFGPGTRLLVL.

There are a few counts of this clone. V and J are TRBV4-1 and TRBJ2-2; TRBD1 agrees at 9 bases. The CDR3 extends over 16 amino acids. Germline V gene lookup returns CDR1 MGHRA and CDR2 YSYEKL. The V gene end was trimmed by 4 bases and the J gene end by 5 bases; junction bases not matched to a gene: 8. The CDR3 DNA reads TGCGCCAGCAGCCTCACTCCGGGACAGGGTACCGGGGAGCTGTTTTTT. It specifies CASSLTPGQGTGELFF.

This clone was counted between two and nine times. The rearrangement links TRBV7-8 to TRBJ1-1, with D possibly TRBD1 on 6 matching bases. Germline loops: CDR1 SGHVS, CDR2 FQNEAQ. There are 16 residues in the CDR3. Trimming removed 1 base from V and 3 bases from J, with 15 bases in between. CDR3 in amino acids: CASSLGGGRGYTEAFF. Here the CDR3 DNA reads TGTGCCAGCAGCTTAGGAGGCGGCAGGGGATACACTGAAGCTTTCTTT. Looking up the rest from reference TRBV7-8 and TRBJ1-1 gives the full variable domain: GAGVSQSPRYKVAKRGQDVALRCDPISGHVSLFWYQQALGQGPEFLTYFQNEAQLDKSGLPSDRFFAERPEGSVSTLKIQRTQQEDSAVYLCASSLGGGRGYTEAFFGQGTRLTVV.

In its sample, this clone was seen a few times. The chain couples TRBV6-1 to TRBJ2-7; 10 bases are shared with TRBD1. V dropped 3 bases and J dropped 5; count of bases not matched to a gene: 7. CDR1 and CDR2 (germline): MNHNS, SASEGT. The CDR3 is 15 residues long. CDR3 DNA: TGTGCCAGCAGTGAGCCGGGACAGGGGCTGGACGAGCAGTACTTC. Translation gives CASSEPGQGLDEQYF.

In DNA, the CDR3 is TGTGCCAGCAGCCCCCAGGCCAATCAGCCCCAGCATTTT. Amino acids: CASSPQANQPQHF. The J gene is TRBJ1-5, the V gene TRBV14; D call uncertain. The CDR3 contains 13 residues. The ends were cut back, 4 bases at V and 3 bases at J, with 7 bases in the middle. CDR1 SGHDN and CDR2 FVKESK come from the germline V gene.

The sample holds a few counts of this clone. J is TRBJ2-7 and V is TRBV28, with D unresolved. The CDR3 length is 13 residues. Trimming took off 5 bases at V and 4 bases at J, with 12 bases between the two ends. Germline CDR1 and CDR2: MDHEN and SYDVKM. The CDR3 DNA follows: TGTGCCAGCAGTATCCCAGTCTCGTACGAGCAGTACTTC. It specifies CASSIPVSYEQYF.